This T cell receptor (beta chain) was observed in a study of T cell responses to AZD1222 COVID-19 vaccine. The assay was immunoSEQ multiplex PCR, and TCRdb's table has in-frame clones only and misses some. The profile shows 100,000 or so clones, over 75% of them singletons. Details on this clone: Its antigen is as yet unknown.

General study points: Most donors were white British, females outnumbered males, and clonal diversity was possibly underestimated.

The sequencing here drew on peripheral blood, taken on day 0 of AZD1222 vaccination. This clonotype was sampled from an adult in good health.

The CDR3 nucleotides read TGTGCCAGCAACCAACAGGGACCTACTAATGAAAAACTGTTTTTT. Protein product: CASNQQGPTNEKLFF. This sequence joins TRBV7-3 and TRBJ1-4, with a possible D match to TRBD1 (6 bases). Trimming took 7 bases from V and 2 from J, leaving 14 bases between them. The CDR3 totals 15 residues. CDR1 and CDR2 (germline): SGHTA, FQGTGA.